This TCR beta chain was profiled in a study of shared clonotypes between healthy human individuals. From CD4+ cells came CD45RA+ naive and CD45RA-negative memory subsets. Germline values: CDR1 SGHAT, CDR2 FQNNGV. Trimming removed 3 bases from V and 2 bases from J; junction bases left unmatched: 3. This CDR3 spans 15 amino acids. Concerning this clone itself: Its antigen is unidentified.

Study results and caveats: Sharing of clonotypes among donors was expected to vary with sequencing depth. Naive subsets generally had larger estimated richness than memory subsets.

Over several immunoSEQ plates, each subset's genomic DNA was distributed in even portions. Here immunoSEQ multiplex PCR was the method, and the copy in TCRdb shows in-frame clones only, minus some. The table has fewer than 1.4 million clones, about 80% seen once; the top ten hold 0.6% to 0.75%. The origin of this receptor is a man aged 18 to 29 in good health. Some clones in this sample may be carry-over from other donors' samples. This chain joins TRBV11-2 and TRBJ2-7; 11 bases align to TRBD1. The sequenced sample was memory CD4+ T cells from PBMCs. Specified subset: CD45RA-negative fraction. CDR3: CASSFGTGGTYEQYF. In DNA, the CDR3 is TGTGCCAGCAGCTTCGGGACAGGGGGTACCTACGAGCAGTACTTC.